This T cell receptor (beta chain) was obtained from a study of blood T cells in healthy people across ages. V dropped 8 bases and J dropped 6; count of bases not matched to a gene: 12. The CDR3 loop spans 15 amino acids. Looked up from germline, CDR1 is SGHTA and CDR2 is FQGNSA. With regard to this clonotype: Its cognate antigen is unknown.

The use of a sample-barcoded 5' primer and a J-beta primer mix characterized a second PCR of roughly 6 to 11 cycles. MiXCR, applied by TCRdb to the 5' RACE reads, yields one record per CDR3 protein. This sample has about 1,500,000 distinct CDR3 sequences, with 25% to 30% found just once. Study-wide results and limits: Diversity of TCR beta per million T cells declined in a roughly linear way with age.

Healthy Caucasian individuals from Russia aged about 6 to 100 were enrolled as donors. The sequence came from a woman aged 25-40 years in good health. The source material was blood. V is TRBV7-2 and J is TRBJ2-1; 8 nucleotides agree with TRBD2. The CDR3 is CASRNPGLGTNEQFF. CDR3 nucleotides: TGTGCCAGCCGAAACCCGGGACTAGGAACCAATGAGCAGTTCTTC.